The present T cell receptor (beta chain) was sequenced within a study of Ad26.COV2.S vaccination and SARS-CoV-2 variants. Germline V gene lookup returns CDR1 GTSNPN and CDR2 SVGIG (reference sequence). After removal of 2 bases from V and 7 bases from J, the junction contained 3 bases not matched to a gene. The CDR3 contains 14 residues. Profiled with immunoSEQ multiplex PCR; TCRdb holds only in-frame clones, not every one. The sample has about 100,000 clones, roughly 75% seen once. In the case of this clone: Antigen: not known.

General study results and limits: Vaccine and placebo groups showed comparable non-spike TCR breadth.

The receptor's source is a human donor who had recovered from COVID-19. V and J are TRBV30 and TRBJ1-6, with 9 bases aligning to TRBD1. Specimen: peripheral blood, collected after recovery from COVID-19. The CDR3 reads CAWSLDRGNSPLHF. CDR3 coding DNA: TGTGCCTGGAGTCTCGACAGGGGGAATTCACCCCTCCACTTT.